This T cell receptor (beta chain) is from a study of blood T cell repertoires in COVID-19. Study details: Samples came from the United States, Italy and Spain, spanning acute and convalescent COVID-19.

V lost 3 bases to trimming and J lost 8 bases; unmatched junction nucleotides: 7. The length of the CDR3 is 15 residues. The germline gives CDR1 MNHEY, CDR2 SMNVEV (reference sequence). Original processing methods: Estimated nucleated cell counts came from reference gene primer amplification. The assay was immunoSEQ multiplex PCR, and TCRdb's table has in-frame clones only and misses some. V and J calls and clone size are given by that table; D and trimming were obtained from the DNA. The sample lists around 420,000 clones; roughly 87% were seen once. The sample was PBMCs or T cells enriched from blood (not recorded which). This receptor was identified in a woman in her forties with acute COVID-19. The V and J genes are TRBV27 and TRBJ1-4, with TRBD1 matching 9 bases. The CDR3 loop reads CASSFRRQGEEKLFF. The CDR3 nucleotides are TGTGCCAGCAGTTTTCGAAGACAGGGGGAAGAAAAACTGTTTTTT. Together with reference TRBV27 and TRBJ1-4, the CDR3 gives the full variable domain: EAQVTQNPRYLITVTGKKLTVTCSQNMNHEYMSWYRQDPGLGLRQIYYSMNVEVTDKGDVPEGYKVSRKEKRNFPLILESPSPNQTSLYFCASSFRRQGEEKLFFGSGTQLSVL.